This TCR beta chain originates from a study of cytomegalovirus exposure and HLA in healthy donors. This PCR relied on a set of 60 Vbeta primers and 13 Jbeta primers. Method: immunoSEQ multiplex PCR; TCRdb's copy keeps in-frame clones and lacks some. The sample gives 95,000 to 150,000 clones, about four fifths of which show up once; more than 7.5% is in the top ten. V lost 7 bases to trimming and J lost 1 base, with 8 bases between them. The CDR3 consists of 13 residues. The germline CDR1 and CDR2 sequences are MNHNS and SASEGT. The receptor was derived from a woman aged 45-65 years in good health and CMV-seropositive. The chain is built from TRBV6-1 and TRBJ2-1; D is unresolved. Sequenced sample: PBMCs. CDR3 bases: TGTGCCAGCACCTCCGGGTCCTACAATGAGCAGTTCTTC. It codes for CASTSGSYNEQFF.